This T cell receptor beta chain was captured by sequencing in a study of blood T cell repertoires in COVID-19. Germline V gene data show CDR1 as SNHLY and CDR2 as FYNNEI. V shed 8 bases and J shed 3 bases, with 14 bases lying between them. There are 14 residues in the CDR3. Sequencing was performed with immunoSEQ multiplex PCR; in TCRdb, only in-frame clones are kept and a portion is missing. This sample yields approximately 100,000 clones, of which roughly 90% are seen a single time; around 5.4% belongs to the top ten. The V call is TRBV2, the J call TRBJ1-3, with a possible D match to TRBD1 (5 bases). This TCR came from a man between 65 and 85 years old with acute or convalescent COVID-19. Sequencing was performed on peripheral blood. The CDR3 loop is CASEPGTIGNTIYF. In DNA, the CDR3 is TGTGCCAGCGAGCCAGGGACTATTGGAAACACCATATATTTT.